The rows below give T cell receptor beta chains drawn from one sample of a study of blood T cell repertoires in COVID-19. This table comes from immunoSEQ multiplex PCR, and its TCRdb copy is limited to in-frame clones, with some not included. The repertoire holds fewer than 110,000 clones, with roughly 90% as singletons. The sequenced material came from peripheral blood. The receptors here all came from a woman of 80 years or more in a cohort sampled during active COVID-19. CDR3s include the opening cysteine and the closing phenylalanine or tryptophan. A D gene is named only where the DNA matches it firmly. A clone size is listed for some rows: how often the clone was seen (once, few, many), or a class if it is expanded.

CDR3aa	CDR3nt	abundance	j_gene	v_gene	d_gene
CAWSVHGGTDTQYF	TGTGCCTGGAGTGTACACGGGGGCACAGATACGCAGTATTTT	-	TRBJ2-3	TRBV30	-
CASSMGEEVSTGELFF	TGTGCCAGCAGCATGGGGGAGGAGGTTAGCACCGGGGAGCTGTTTTTT	-	TRBJ2-2	TRBV21-1	-
CASKNQGQVAQPQHF	TGTGCCAGCAAAAATCAGGGACAGGTCGCTCAGCCCCAGCATTTT	-	TRBJ1-5	TRBV27	TRBD1
CATRGSSGTSTDTQYF	TGTGCCACACGGGGCTCTAGCGGGACCAGCACAGATACGCAGTATTTT	-	TRBJ2-3	TRBV10-3	TRBD2
CASKAQGYEQYF	TGTGCCAGTAAAGCCCAGGGCTACGAGCAGTACTTC	-	TRBJ2-7	TRBV19	-
CASVTGRGTNEKLFF	TGTGCCAGTGTGACGGGTAGAGGCACTAATGAAAAACTGTTTTTT	-	TRBJ1-4	TRBV19	-
CASSLNRGSGNTIYF	TGCGCCAGCAGCCTAAACAGGGGCTCTGGAAACACCATATATTTT	-	TRBJ1-3	TRBV5-1	TRBD1
CASSRSGGSNGYTF	TGTGCCAGCAGCCGCTCGGGAGGGTCCAATGGCTACACCTTC	-	TRBJ1-2	TRBV3-1/TRBV3-2	-
CASSQDLSGAGGNEQFF	TGTGCCAGCAGCCAAGATCTCTCCGGAGCGGGGGGCAATGAGCAGTTCTTC	-	TRBJ2-1	TRBV14	TRBD2
CASSRWTAEGEQYF	TGTGCCAGCAGCCGATGGACGGCCGAGGGAGAGCAGTACTTC	-	TRBJ2-7	TRBV5-5	-
CASIRDSVTDTQYF	TGCGCCAGCATACGGGACTCGGTCACAGATACGCAGTATTTT	-	TRBJ2-3	TRBV5-1	-
CASGEGFSEAFF	TGTGCCTCTGGGGAGGGGTTCAGTGAAGCTTTCTTT	once	TRBJ1-1	TRBV19	-
CASSRTGGADGYTF	TGTGCCAGCAGTCGCACAGGGGGCGCGGATGGCTACACCTTC	-	TRBJ1-2	TRBV6-4	TRBD1
CASSIEGSSTDTQYF	TGTGCCAGTAGTATAGAGGGCTCTAGCACAGATACGCAGTATTTT	-	TRBJ2-3	TRBV19	-
CASSFGGTGDGYTF	TGTGCCAGCAGTTTCGGCGGGACAGGGGATGGCTACACCTTC	-	TRBJ1-2	TRBV27	TRBD1
CASSVTGVVGGYTF	TGTGCCAGCAGTGTTACAGGGGTTGTAGGGGGCTACACCTTC	-	TRBJ1-2	TRBV2	TRBD1
CASSFPGTTYEQYF	TGTGCCAGCAGCTTCCCCGGGACTACCTACGAGCAGTACTTC	-	TRBJ2-7	TRBV11-2	TRBD2
CASSFYGGNTEAFF	TGTGCCAGCAGTTTCTACGGGGGGAACACTGAAGCTTTCTTT	few	TRBJ1-1	TRBV6-6	-
CASSLRQGREKLFF	TGTGCCAGCAGCCTAAGACAGGGACGAGAAAAACTGTTTTTT	-	TRBJ1-4	TRBV3-1/TRBV3-2	TRBD1
CASSQGRGDGYTF	TGTGCCAGCAGCCAGGGGAGGGGAGATGGCTACACCTTC	once	TRBJ1-2	TRBV3-1/TRBV3-2	-
CASSLGGPPEQFF	TGTGCCAGCAGCTTAGGAGGGCCACCTGAGCAGTTCTTC	-	TRBJ2-1	TRBV7-2	-
CASSRTGANEKLFF	TGTGCCAGCTCACGGACAGGGGCTAATGAAAAACTGTTTTTT	few	TRBJ1-4	TRBV18	TRBD1